The clone carrying this TCR beta chain was counted between two and nine times. The antigen remains undetermined. The junction shows a germline mismatch at one end, possibly a read error. Then a second PCR, running about 6 to 12 cycles, was carried out with a sample-barcoded 5' primer and a J-beta primer mix. TCRdb itself ran the 5' RACE reads through MiXCR, one entry per CDR3 protein. Found here are around 1.5 million distinct CDR3 sequences, about 31% of them singletons; the top ten hold approximately 11%. The sample is drawn from a study of blood T cells in healthy people across ages. Study conclusions and caveats: As naive T cell percentage varied, TCR beta diversity correlated strongly with it. Across the age range, TCR beta diversity per million T cells fell in a roughly linear way. More naive CD4+ cells and higher diversity were found in long-lived than in aged donors.

The source is a woman aged 25 to 39 in good health. The sequenced sample was blood.

CDR3 bases: TGTGCCCGGAGTCTAATAGGCTACGAGCAGTACTTC. Its protein is CARSLIGYEQYF. The V and J genes are TRBV30 and TRBJ2-5; no reliable D call. The J call is doubtful: the DNA matches TRBJ2-7 better. Germline values: CDR1 GTSNPN, CDR2 SVGIG (reference sequence). CDR3 length: 12 residues.